These T cell receptor beta chains were read from a single sample in a study of T cell repertoires in cytomegalovirus infection. Each CDR3 protein is one row after TCRdb ran MiXCR on the reads. The table lists roughly 200,000 distinct CDR3 sequences, more than 9% of them singletons. The specimen was PBMCs. Source of these receptors: a human donor in good health (CMV status not recorded). Some clones in this sample may be carry-over from other donors' samples. The CDR3 runs from the conserved cysteine through the conserved F or W. Each record gives: J gene, V gene, CDR3 protein.

j_gene: TRBJ2-7
v_gene: TRBV12-3/TRBV12-4
CDR3aa: CASSLISRFGQGPLIYEQYF

j_gene: TRBJ2-7
v_gene: TRBV19
CDR3aa: CASRITGSYEQYF

j_gene: TRBJ1-5
v_gene: TRBV6-2/TRBV6-3
CDR3aa: CASSYKMRQPQHF

j_gene: TRBJ2-1
v_gene: TRBV20-1
CDR3aa: CSARDPASGMSYNEQFF

j_gene: TRBJ2-5
v_gene: TRBV29-1
CDR3aa: CSASGRIGETQYF

j_gene: TRBJ1-6
v_gene: TRBV20-1
CDR3aa: CSARSEPGQGRNSPLHF

j_gene: TRBJ2-2
v_gene: TRBV2
CDR3aa: CASLGRGLSGELFF

j_gene: TRBJ2-7
v_gene: TRBV7-2
CDR3aa: CASSPPSYEQYF

j_gene: TRBJ1-4
v_gene: TRBV7-2
CDR3aa: CASSWSGAGKEKLFF

j_gene: TRBJ1-1
v_gene: TRBV12-3/TRBV12-4
CDR3aa: CASSPDRGRLGTEAFF

j_gene: TRBJ2-2
v_gene: TRBV7-3
CDR3aa: CASSPQKGELFF

j_gene: TRBJ1-5
v_gene: TRBV7-6
CDR3aa: CASSLETGFPDGQPQHF

j_gene: TRBJ1-5
v_gene: TRBV6-6
CDR3aa: CASSPNGGSQPQHF

j_gene: TRBJ1-5
v_gene: TRBV23-1
CDR3aa: CASSNITGDQPQHF

j_gene: TRBJ2-2
v_gene: TRBV20-1
CDR3aa: CSAEGASGGQAGELFF

j_gene: TRBJ2-2
v_gene: TRBV6-4
CDR3aa: CASSRTGVTGELFF